This TCR beta chain was captured in a study of cytomegalovirus exposure and HLA in healthy donors. Whole-study findings and limits: Later analysis identified several of the most significant clusters that appeared linked to common viral pathogens. No immune exposure information besides CMV serostatus was available. TCR beta V segments were, for the most part, productive about 87% or about 30% of the time in an earlier analysis.

PCR primers comprised 60 Vbeta and 13 Jbeta primers. Clones were read by immunoSEQ multiplex PCR, and TCRdb kept only the in-frame ones, dropping some. The sample lists tens of thousands of clones; around two thirds were seen once. The sample holds a few counts of this clone. Its matching antigen is unknown. Germline loops: CDR1 SGHTA, CDR2 FQGTGA. V dropped 2 bases and J dropped 6; count of bases not matched to a gene: 5. The CDR3 is 14 residues long. The clonotype comes from a woman aged 50 to 60 in good health and CMV-seropositive. V and J are TRBV7-3 and TRBJ2-3, with 7 nucleotides matching TRBD2. Sequencing was done on a sample of PBMCs. DNA for the CDR3: TGTGCCAGCAGCTTAGGCGGGGGTGGGGATACGCAGTATTTT. Translated, it gives CASSLGGGGDTQYF.